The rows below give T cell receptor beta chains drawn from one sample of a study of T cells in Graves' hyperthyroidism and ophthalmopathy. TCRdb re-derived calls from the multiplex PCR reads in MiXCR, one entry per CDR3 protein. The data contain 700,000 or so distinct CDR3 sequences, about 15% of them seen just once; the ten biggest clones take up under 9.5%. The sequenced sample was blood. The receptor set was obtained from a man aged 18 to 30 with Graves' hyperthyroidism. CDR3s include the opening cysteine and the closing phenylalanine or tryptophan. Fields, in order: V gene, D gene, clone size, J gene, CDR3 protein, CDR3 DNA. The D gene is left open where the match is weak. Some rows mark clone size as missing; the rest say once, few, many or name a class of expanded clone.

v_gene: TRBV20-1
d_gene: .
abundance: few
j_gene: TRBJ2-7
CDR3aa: CSAREASILEQYF
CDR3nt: TGCAGTGCTAGAGAAGCGAGTATTCTCGAGCAGTACTTC

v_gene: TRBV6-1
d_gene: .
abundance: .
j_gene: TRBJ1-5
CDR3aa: CASTRGLSNQPQHF
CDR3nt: TGTGCCAGCACCCGGGGCCTCAGCAATCAGCCCCAGCATTTT

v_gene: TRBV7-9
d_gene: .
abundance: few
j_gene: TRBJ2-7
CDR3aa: CASSLSGAGALVEQYF
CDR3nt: TGTGCCAGCAGCCTAAGTGGGGCAGGGGCGTTGGTTGAGCAGTACTTC

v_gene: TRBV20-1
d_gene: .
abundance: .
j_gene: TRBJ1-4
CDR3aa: CSARGILGEKLFF
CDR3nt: TGCAGTGCTAGAGGGATCTTGGGTGAAAAACTGTTTTTT

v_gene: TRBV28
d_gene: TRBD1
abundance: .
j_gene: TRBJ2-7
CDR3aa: CASSLYGTGSYEQYF
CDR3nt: TGTGCCAGCAGTTTATACGGGACAGGGTCTTACGAGCAGTACTTC

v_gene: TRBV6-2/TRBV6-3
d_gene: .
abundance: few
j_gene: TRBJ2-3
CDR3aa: CASSYSIVPDTQYF
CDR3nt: TGTGCCAGCAGTTACTCGATCGTTCCGGATACGCAGTATTTT

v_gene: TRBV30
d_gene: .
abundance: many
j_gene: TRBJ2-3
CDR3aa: CAWDTTRGLTQYF
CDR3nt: TGTGCCTGGGACACAACGCGGGGCCTTACGCAGTATTTT

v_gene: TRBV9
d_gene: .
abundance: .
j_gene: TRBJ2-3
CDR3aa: CASSVDPPDTDTQYF
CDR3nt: TGTGCCAGCAGCGTAGACCCTCCGGACACAGATACGCAGTATTTT

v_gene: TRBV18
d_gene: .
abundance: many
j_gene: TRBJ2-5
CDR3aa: CASSRAGLQETQYF
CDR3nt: TGTGCCAGCTCAAGGGCCGGCCTACAAGAGACCCAGTACTTC

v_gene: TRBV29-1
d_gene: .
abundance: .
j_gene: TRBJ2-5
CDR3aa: CSVEFHLQETQYF
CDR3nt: TGCAGCGTTGAATTCCATCTCCAAGAGACCCAGTACTTC

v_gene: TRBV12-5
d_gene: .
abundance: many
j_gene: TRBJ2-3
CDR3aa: CASGPPPTDTQYF
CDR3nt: TGTGCTAGTGGTCCGCCTCCAACAGATACGCAGTATTTT

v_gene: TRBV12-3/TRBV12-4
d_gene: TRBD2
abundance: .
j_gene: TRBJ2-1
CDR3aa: CASSGVLTSGSDNEQFF
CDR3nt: TGTGCCAGCAGTGGCGTATTGACTAGCGGGAGCGACAATGAGCAGTTCTTC

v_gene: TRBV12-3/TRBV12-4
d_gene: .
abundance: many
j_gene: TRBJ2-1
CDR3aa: CASSLGDGTYNEQFF
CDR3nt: TGTGCCAGCAGTTTAGGTGATGGGACCTACAATGAGCAGTTCTTC

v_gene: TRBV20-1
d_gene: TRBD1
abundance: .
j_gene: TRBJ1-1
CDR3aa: CSAILRQGKVEAFF
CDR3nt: TGCAGTGCTATACTCCGACAGGGTAAAGTGGAAGCTTTCTTT

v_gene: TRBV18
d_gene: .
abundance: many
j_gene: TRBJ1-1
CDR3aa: CASSPPKTANTEAFF
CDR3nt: TGTGCCAGCTCACCACCGAAGACAGCGAACACTGAAGCTTTCTTT

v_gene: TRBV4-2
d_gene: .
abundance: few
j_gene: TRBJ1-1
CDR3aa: CASSQDFVLANTEAFF
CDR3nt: TGTGCCAGCAGCCAAGATTTTGTTTTAGCGAACACTGAAGCTTTCTTT

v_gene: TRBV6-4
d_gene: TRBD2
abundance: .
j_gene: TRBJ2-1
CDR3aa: CASSEGLAGENEQFF
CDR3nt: TGTGCCAGCAGTGAGGGACTAGCGGGAGAAAATGAGCAGTTCTTC

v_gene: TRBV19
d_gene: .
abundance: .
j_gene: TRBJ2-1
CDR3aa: CASRKTGSSYNEQFF
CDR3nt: TGTGCCAGTAGGAAAACAGGGAGCTCCTACAATGAGCAGTTCTTC

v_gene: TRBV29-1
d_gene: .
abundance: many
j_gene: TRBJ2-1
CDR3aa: CSVEVGDRNEQFF
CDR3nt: TGCAGCGTTGAGGTAGGGGATAGGAATGAGCAGTTCTTC

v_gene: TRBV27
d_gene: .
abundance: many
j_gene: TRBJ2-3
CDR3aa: CASSSQNTDTQYF
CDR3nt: TGTGCCAGCAGTTCCCAAAACACAGATACGCAGTATTTT